This T cell receptor (beta chain) was sequenced in a study of vaccination and CD4 T cells after COVID-19. Only a few counts were recorded for this clonotype. Its antigen is not identified. Per germline, CDR1 LNHDA and CDR2 SQIVND (reference sequence). The CDR3 length is 15 residues. V lost 5 bases and J lost 5; bases outside the gene matches: 8. Researchers used the Oncomine TCR Beta short-read assay to sequence DNA from cultured CD4+ T cells. Genomic DNA was isolated from CD4+ T cells that had been cultured. TCRdb called the PCR reads again in MiXCR, with one record for every CDR3 protein. In the table there are around 10,000 distinct CDR3 sequences, about 35% of which are singletons. As for treatment: roughly 10-day PBMC culture with coronavirus spike peptide pools or control peptides (ViraFEST assay). Before the COVID-19 pandemic (2011-2018), CD4+ T cells were obtained from the unexposed donor. Wells that each held roughly 2 million PBMCs were cultured with 9.5 to 10 IU/ml IL-2 and about 10 ug/ml peptide pools.

The sequence came from a human donor in good health. This rearrangement joins TRBV19 to TRBJ1-5; 8 positions agree with TRBD1. Material: CD4+ T cells from blood, cultured in vitro. The DNA for the CDR3 is TGTGCCAGTAGTCCCCAGGGGGCGCGATATCAGCCCCAGCATTTT. This sequence encodes CASSPQGARYQPQHF. The full variable domain, rest sourced from reference TRBV19 and TRBJ1-5, is DGGITQSPKYLFRKEGQNVTLSCEQNLNHDAMYWYRQDPGQGLRLIYYSQIVNDFQKGDIAEGYSVSREKKESFPLTVTSAQKNPTAFYLCASSPQGARYQPQHFGDGTRLSIL.